The sequence of this T cell receptor (beta chain) was determined in a study of T cell responses to AZD1222 COVID-19 vaccine. The study's findings and limits: Donors were mostly white British, more females; clonal diversity possibly underestimated. Every sample of the repertoires postdated the peak T cell response.

Assay used: immunoSEQ multiplex PCR; TCRdb lists only in-frame clones, some missing. Among about 160,000 clones listed, about nine tenths were seen once. This CDR3 has 16 residues. Germline V gene sequence: CDR1 SGHRS, CDR2 YFSETQ. With 2 bases clipped from V and 3 bases from J, the junction kept 4 bases outside the gene matches. As concerns this clone: Its cognate antigen is unknown.

V gene TRBV5-1 combines with J gene TRBJ2-3; TRBD1 agrees at 12 bases. The TCR sequence derives from an adult who received the AZD1222 COVID-19 vaccine. The specimen comprised peripheral blood, sampled 28 days after the second AZD1222 dose. CDR3 residues: CASSLSGQGATDTQYF. CDR3 nucleotide sequence: TGCGCCAGCAGCTTATCGGGACAGGGGGCAACAGATACGCAGTATTTT. The full variable domain, in which reference TRBV5-1 and TRBJ2-3 provide the parts outside the CDR3, is KAGVTQTPRYLIKTRGQQVTLSCSPISGHRSVSWYQQTPGQGLQFLFEYFSETQRNKGNFPGRFSGRQFSNSRSEMNVSTLELGDSALYLCASSLSGQGATDTQYFGPGTRLTVL.